This T cell receptor beta chain originates from a study of blood T cell repertoires in COVID-19. Study as a whole: Both acute and convalescent COVID-19 samples were obtained from the United States, Italy and Spain.

Assay used: immunoSEQ multiplex PCR; TCRdb lists only in-frame clones, some missing. Among 200,000 or so clones listed, around nine tenths were seen once. The germline V gene encodes CDR1 KGHDR and CDR2 SFDVKD. Trimming took off 0 bases at V and 0 bases at J, with 4 bases between the two ends. The CDR3 consists of 14 residues. The sequencing input was PBMCs or T cells enriched from blood (not recorded which). V gene TRBV24-1 combines with J gene TRBJ1-2; D uncertain. The receptor was isolated from a young man in a cohort exposed to, infected with or recovered from COVID-19 (not recorded which). CDR3 DNA sequence: TGTGCCACCAGTGATTTGAGCACTAACTATGGCTACACCTTC. It specifies CATSDLSTNYGYTF.